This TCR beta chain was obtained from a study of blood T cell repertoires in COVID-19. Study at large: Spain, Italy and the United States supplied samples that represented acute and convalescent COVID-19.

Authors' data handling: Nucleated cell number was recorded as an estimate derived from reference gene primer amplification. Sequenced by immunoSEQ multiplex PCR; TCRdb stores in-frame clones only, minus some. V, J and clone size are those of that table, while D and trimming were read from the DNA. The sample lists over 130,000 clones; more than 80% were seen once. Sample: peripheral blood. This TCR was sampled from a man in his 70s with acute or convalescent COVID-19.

CDR3 amino acids: CASSLSGKNIQYF. The CDR3 bases are TGTGCCAGCAGCTTATCAGGGAAAAACATTCAGTACTTC. V usage is TRBV7-8 and J usage is TRBJ2-4, with D maybe TRBD1 (5 bases). This CDR3 is 13 amino acids long. Looked up from germline, CDR1 is SGHVS and CDR2 is FQNEAQ. V lost 2 bases and J lost 4, with 6 bases in between.